The following is a T cell receptor (beta chain) sequence with its context. The data were obtained in a study of T cell changes during pregnancy in multiple sclerosis. The J segment lost 5 bases and the V segment lost 4 bases, leaving 10 bases of the junction unmatched. Germline V gene sequence: CDR1 MNHNS, CDR2 SASEGT. The CDR3 spans 15 residues. Only in-frame clones appear in the TCRdb table, and some are missing; sequencing was by immunoSEQ multiplex PCR. The sample carries some 100,000 clones, roughly 90% recorded once. The receptor comes from a female donor with multiple sclerosis, enrolled in a pregnancy study. This specimen was peripheral blood, taken after pregnancy. The chain recombines TRBV6-1 with TRBJ1-1; 7 bases are shared with TRBD1. CDR3 amino acids: CASSGRQGYGTEAFF. DNA of the CDR3: TGTGCCAGCAGTGGCAGACAGGGCTACGGGACTGAAGCTTTCTTT.